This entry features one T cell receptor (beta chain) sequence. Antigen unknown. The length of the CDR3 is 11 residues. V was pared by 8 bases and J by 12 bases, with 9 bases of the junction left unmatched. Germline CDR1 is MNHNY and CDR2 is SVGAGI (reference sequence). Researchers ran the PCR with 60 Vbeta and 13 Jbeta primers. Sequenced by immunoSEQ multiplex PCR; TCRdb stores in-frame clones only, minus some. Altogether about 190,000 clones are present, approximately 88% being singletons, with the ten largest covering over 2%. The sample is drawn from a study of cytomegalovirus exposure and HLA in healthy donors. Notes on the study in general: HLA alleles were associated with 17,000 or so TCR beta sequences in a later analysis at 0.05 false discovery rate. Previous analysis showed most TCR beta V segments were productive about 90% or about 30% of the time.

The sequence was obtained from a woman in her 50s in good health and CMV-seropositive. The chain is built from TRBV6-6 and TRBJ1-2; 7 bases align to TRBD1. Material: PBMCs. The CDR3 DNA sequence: TGTGCCAGCGGGTACAGGGGACCGGACACCTTC. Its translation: CASGYRGPDTF.